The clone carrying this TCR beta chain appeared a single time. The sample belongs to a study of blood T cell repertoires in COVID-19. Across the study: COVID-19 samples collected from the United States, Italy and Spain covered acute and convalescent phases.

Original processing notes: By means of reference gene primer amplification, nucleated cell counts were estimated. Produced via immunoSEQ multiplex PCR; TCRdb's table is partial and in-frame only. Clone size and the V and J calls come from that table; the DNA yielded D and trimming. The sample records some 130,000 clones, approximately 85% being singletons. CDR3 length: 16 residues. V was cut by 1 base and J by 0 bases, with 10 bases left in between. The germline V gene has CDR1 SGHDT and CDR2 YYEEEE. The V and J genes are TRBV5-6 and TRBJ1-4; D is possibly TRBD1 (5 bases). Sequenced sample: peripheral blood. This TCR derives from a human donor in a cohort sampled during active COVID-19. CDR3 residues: CASSLSREPTNEKLFF. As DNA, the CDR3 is TGTGCCAGCAGCTTGAGCAGGGAACCAACTAATGAAAAACTGTTTTTT.